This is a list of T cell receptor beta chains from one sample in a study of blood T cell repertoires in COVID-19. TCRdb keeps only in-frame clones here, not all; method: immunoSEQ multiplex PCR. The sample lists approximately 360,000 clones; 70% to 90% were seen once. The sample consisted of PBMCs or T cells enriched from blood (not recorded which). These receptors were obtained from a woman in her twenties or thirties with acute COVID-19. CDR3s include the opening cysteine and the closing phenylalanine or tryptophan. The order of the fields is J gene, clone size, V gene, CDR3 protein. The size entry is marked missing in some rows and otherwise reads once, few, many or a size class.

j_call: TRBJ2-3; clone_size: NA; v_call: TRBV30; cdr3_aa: CAWSGPAWQYF
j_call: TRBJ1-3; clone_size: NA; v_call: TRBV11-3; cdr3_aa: CASSSGTAGNTIYF
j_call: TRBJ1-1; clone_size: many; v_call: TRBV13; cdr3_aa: CASSNLRMNTEAFF
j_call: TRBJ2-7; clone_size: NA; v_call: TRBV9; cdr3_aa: CASSVVGDSTYEQYF
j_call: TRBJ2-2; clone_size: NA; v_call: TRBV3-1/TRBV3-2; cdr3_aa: CASSQRRDWNTGELFF
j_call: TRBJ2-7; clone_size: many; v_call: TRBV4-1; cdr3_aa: CASSQEGTGSYEQYF
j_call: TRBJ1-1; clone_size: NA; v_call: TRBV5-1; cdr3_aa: CASSLLGTLTGGRTEAFF
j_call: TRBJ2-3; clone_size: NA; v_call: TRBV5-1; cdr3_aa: CASLADRGDTQYF
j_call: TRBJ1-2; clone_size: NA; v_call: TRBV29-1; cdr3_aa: CSVLFEWTGSDYGYTF
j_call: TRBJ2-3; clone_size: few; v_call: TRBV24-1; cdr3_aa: CATSSGQGEGTDTQYF
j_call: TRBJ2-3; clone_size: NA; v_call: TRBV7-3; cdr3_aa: CASSLVTSGAPRAQYF
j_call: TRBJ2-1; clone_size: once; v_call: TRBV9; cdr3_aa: CASSPVAGASYNEQFF
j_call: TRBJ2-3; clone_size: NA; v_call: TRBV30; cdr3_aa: CAWSPPGNTQYF
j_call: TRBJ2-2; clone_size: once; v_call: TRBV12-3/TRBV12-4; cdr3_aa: CASSPNGGGELFF
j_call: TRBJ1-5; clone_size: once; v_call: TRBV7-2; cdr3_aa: CASSLVKGLDQPQHF
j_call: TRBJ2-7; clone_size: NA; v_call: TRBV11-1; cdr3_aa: CASSTQGTGGPYEQYF
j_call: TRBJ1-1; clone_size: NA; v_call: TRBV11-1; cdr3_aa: CASSLERGTRSEAFF
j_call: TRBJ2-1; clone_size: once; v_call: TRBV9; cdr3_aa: CASSATSGVYNEQFF
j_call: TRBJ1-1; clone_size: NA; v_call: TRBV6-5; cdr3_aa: CASSRTQVMNTEAFF
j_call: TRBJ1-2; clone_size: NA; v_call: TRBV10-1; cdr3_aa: CASTGEYGYTF
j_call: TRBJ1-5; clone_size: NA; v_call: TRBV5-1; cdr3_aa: CASSLGREGQPQHF
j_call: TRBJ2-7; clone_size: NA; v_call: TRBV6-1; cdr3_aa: CASSDETGVPYEQYF
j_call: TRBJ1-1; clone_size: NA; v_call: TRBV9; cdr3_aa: CASSLGQGVTEAFF
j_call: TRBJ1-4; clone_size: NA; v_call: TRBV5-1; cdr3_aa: CASSEGQTTNEKLFF
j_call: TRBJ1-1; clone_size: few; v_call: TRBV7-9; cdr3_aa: CASPGNTEAFF
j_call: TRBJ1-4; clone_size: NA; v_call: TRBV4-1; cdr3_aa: CASSQILGAGGKLFF
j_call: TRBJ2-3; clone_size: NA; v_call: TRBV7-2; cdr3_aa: CASSLQTSRDTQYF
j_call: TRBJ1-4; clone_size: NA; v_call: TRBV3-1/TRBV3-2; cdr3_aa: CASSLRGAANEKLFF
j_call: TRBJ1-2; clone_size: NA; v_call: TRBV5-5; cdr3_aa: CASSWTLTGANYGYTF
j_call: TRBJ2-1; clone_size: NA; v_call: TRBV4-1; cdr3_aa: CASSHERGGAYNEQFF
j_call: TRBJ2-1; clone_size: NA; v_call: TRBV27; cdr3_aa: CASSSGLLYNEQFF
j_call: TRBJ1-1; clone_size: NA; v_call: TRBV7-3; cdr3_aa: CASSYWDSNTEAFF
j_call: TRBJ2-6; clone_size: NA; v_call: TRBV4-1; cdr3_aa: CASSHPTGSGANVLTF
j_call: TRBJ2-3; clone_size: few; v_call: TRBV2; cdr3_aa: CASSSNLSGDTQYF
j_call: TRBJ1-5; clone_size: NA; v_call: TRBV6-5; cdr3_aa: CASNRLNQPQHF
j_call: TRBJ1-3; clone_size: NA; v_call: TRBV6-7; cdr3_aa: CANGIPSGNTIYF
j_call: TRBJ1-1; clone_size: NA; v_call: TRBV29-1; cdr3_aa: CSVEEPANFEAFF
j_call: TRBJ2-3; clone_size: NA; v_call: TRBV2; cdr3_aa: CASAPTTSGGDTQYF
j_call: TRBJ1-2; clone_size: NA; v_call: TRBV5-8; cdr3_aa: CASSKRTGYYGYTF
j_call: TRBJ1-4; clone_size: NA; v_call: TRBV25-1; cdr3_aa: CASSEPNAGFGEKLFF
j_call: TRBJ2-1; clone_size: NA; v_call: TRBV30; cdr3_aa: CAWSWSGNNEQFF
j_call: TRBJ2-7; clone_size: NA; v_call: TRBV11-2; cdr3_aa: CASSLDLGWDTAYEQYF
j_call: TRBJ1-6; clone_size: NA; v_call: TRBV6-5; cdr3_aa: CASSQSRDNSPLHF
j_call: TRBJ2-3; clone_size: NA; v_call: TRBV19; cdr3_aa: CASSRQGPDTQYF
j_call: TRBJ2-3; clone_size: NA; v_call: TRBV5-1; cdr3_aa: CASSEGQGRSQYF
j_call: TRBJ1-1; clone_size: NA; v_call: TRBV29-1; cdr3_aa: CSVEKGSGTEAFF
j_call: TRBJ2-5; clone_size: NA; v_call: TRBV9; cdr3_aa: CASSVESGGYQETQYF
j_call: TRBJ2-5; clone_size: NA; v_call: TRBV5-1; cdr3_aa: CASSLVPGLAPETQYF
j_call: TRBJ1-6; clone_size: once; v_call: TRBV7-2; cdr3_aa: CASSRYRTDTKTPLHF
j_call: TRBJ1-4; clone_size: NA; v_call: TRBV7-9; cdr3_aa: CASTTGGFEKLFF
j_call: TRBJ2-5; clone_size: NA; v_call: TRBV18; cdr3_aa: CASSVSGTQETQYF
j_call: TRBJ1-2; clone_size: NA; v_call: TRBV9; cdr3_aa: CASSTRTGGHGYTF
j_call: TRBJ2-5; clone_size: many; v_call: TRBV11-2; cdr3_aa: CASSLGTVQETQYF
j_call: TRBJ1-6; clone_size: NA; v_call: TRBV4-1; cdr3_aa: CASSQVGGRNSPLHF
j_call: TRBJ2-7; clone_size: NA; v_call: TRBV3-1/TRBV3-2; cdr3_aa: CASSQMSGTPYEQYF
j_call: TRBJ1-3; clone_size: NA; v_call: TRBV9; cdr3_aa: CASSHAQGTGPGNTIYF